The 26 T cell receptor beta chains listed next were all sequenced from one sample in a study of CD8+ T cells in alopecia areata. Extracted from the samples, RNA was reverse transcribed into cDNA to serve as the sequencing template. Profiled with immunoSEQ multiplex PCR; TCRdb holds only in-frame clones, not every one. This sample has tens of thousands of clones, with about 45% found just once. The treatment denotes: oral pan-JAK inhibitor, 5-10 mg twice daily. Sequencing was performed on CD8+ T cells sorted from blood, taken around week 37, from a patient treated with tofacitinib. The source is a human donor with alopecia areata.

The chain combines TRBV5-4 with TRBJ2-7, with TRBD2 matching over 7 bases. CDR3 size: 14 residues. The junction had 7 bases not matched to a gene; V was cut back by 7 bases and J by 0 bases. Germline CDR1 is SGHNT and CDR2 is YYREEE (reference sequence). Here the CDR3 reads CASGIERDSYEQYF. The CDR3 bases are TGTGCCAGCGGAATAGAGCGGGACTCCTACGAGCAGTACTTC.

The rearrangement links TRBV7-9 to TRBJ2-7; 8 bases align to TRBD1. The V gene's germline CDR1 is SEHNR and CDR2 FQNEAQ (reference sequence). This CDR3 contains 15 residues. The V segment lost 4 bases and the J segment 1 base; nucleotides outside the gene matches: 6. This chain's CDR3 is CASSSVGQGSYEQYF. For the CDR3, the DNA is TGTGCCAGCAGCTCCGTAGGACAGGGTTCCTACGAGCAGTACTTC.

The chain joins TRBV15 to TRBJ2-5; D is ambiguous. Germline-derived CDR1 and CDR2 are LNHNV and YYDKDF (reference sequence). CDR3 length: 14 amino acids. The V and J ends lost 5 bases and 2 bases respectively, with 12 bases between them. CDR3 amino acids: CATSPRLTQETQYF. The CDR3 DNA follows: TGTGCCACCAGCCCGCGACTTACTCAAGAGACCCAGTACTTC.

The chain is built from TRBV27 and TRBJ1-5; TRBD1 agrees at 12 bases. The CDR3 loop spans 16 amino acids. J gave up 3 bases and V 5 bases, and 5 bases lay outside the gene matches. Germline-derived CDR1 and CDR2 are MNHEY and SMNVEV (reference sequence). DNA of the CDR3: TGTGCCAGCAGTGCCCTGGGACAGGGGGCCAATCAGCCCCAGCATTTT. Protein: CASSALGQGANQPQHF.

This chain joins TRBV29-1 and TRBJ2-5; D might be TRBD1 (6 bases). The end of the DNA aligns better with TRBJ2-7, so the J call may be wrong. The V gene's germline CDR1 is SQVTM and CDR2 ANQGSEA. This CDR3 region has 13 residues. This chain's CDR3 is CSVARTDSYEQYF. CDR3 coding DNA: TGCAGCGTCGCCCGGACAGATAGCTACGAGCAGTACTTC.

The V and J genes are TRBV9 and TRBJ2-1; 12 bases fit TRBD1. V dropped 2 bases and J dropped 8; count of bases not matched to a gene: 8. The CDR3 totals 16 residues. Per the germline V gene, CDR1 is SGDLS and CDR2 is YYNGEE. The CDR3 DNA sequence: TGTGCCAGCAGCGTCGGTGCCGGGACAGGGGGCGATGAGCAGTTCTTC. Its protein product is CASSVGAGTGGDEQFF.

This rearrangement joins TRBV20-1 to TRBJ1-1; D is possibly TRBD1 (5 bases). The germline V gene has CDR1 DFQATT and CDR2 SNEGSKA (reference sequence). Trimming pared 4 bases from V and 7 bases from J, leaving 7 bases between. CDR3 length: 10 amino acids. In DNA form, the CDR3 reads TGCAGTGCTACCGACAGTGAAGCTTTCTTT. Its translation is CSATDSEAFF.

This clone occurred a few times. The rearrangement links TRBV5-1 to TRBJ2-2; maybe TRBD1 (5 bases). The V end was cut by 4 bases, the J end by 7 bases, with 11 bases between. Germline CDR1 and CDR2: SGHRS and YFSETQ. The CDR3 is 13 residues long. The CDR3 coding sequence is TGCGCCAGCAGCCATCAGGGTAGCGGGGAGCTGTTTTTT. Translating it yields CASSHQGSGELFF.

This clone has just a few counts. The CDR3 bases are TGTGCCACCAGGACTTTCTACAATGAGCAGTTCTTC. Amino acid sequence: CATRTFYNEQFF. This rearrangement joins TRBV27 to TRBJ2-1; possibly TRBD2 for D (5 bases). V lost 10 bases and J 3 bases, leaving 10 bases between the germline ends. Germline V gene lookup returns CDR1 MNHEY and CDR2 SMNVEV (reference sequence). The CDR3 contains 12 residues.

CDR3 bases: TGTGCCTGGAAAGGCGCGGCAGGGGTGGACTATGGCTACACCTTC. This sequence encodes CAWKGAAGVDYGYTF. The chain joins TRBV30 to TRBJ1-2; tentatively, D is TRBD1 (6 bases). The CDR3 totals 15 residues. V shed 4 bases and J shed 3 bases, with 18 bases lying between them. Germline V gene sequence: CDR1 GTSNPN, CDR2 SVGIG (reference sequence).

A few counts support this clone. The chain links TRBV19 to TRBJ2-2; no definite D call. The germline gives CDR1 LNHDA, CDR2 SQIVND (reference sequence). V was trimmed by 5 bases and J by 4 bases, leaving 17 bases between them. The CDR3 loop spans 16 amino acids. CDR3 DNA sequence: TGTGCCAGTAGTCTTCGGTGGGGTGCGGTCACCGGGGAGCTGTTTTTT. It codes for CASSLRWGAVTGELFF.

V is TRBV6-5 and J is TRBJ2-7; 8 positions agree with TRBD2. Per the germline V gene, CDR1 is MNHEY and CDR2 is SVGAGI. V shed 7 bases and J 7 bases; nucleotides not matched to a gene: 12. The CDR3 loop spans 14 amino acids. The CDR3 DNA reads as TGTGCCAGCAACATACAAGCGGGAGAGGGTGAGCAGTACTTC. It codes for CASNIQAGEGEQYF.

The CDR3 nucleotides read TGTGCCTGGAGTGCCCCATACAGGGAAATGCCCTACGAGCAGTACTTC. It yields the protein CAWSAPYREMPYEQYF. The rearrangement joins TRBV30 to TRBJ2-7; D is perhaps TRBD1 (6 bases). In germline, CDR1 is GTSNPN, CDR2 SVGIG (reference sequence). There are 16 residues in the CDR3. V lost 1 base, J lost 2 bases, and 18 bases lay in between.

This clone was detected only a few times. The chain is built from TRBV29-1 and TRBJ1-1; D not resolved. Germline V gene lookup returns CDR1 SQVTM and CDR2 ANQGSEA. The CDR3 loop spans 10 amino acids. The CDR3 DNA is TGCCTCGATTCCGACACTGAAGCTTTCTTT. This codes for CLDSDTEAFF.

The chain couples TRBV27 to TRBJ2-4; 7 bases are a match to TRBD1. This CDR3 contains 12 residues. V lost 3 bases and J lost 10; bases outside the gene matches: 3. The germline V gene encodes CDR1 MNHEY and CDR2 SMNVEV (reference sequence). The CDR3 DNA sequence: TGTGCCAGCAGTTTCATCAGGGGGATTCAGTACTTC. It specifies CASSFIRGIQYF.

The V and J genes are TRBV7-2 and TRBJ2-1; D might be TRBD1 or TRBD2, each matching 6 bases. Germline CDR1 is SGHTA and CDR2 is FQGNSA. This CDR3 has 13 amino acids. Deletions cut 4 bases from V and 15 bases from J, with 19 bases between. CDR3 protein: CASSWGAGQDLFF. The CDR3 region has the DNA TGTGCCAGCAGCTGGGGGGCAGGGCAAGATTTGTTCTTC.

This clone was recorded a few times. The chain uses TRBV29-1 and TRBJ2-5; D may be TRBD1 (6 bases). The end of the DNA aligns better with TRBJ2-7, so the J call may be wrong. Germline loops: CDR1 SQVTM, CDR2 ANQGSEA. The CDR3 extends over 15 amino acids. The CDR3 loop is CSVWIPTGLTYEQYF. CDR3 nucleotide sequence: TGCAGCGTTTGGATACCGACAGGTTTAACCTACGAGCAGTACTTC.

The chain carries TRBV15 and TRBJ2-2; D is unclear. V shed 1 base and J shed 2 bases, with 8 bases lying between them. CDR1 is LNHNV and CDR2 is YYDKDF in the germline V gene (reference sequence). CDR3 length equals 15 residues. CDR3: CATSRVRTNTGELFF. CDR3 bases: TGTGCCACCAGCAGAGTTAGGACCAACACCGGGGAGCTGTTTTTT.

The DNA for the CDR3 is TGTGCCAGCAGCTTAGCCTTCGAGCAGGGGCTTCAGCCCCAGCATTTT. This sequence encodes CASSLAFEQGLQPQHF. V is TRBV7-2 and J is TRBJ1-5; possible D gene TRBD1, 6 bases. V was cut by 0 bases and J by 6 bases, with 15 bases left in between. The CDR3 is 16 amino acids. CDR1 and CDR2 (germline): SGHTA, FQGNSA. Full variable domain (rest looked up from reference TRBV7-2 and TRBJ1-5): GAGVSQSPSNKVTEKGKDVELRCDPISGHTALYWYRQSLGQGLEFLIYFQGNSAPDKSGLPSDRFSAERTGGSVSTLTIQRTQQEDSAVYLCASSLAFEQGLQPQHFGDGTRLSIL.

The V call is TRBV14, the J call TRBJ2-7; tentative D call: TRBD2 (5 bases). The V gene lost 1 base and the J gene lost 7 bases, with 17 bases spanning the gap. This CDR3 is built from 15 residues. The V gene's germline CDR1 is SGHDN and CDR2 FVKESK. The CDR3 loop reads CASSQGPRLLMEQYF. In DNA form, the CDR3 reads TGTGCCAGCAGCCAAGGGCCCAGACTACTTATGGAGCAGTACTTC. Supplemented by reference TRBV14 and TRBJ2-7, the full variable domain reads EAGVTQFPSHSVIEKGQTVTLRCDPISGHDNLYWYRRVMGKEIKFLLHFVKESKQDESGMPNNRFLAERTGGTYSTLKVQPAELEDSGVYFCASSQGPRLLMEQYFGPGTRLTVT.

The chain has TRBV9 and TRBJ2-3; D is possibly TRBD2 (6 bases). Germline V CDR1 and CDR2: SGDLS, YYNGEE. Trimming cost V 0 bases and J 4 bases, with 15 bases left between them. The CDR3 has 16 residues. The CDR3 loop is CASSVAGTETADTQYF. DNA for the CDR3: TGTGCCAGCAGCGTAGCTGGGACTGAAACGGCAGATACGCAGTATTTT.

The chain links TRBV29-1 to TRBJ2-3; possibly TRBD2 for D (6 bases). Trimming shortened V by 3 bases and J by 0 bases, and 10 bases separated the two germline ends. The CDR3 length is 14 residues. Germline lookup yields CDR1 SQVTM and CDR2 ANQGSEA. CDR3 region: CSVDLGTSTDTQYF. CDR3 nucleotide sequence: TGCAGCGTTGATTTGGGGACTAGCACAGATACGCAGTATTTT.

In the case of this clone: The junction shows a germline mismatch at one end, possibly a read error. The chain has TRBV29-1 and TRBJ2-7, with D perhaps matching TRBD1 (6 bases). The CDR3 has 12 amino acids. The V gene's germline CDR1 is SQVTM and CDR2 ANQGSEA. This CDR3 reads CSVEMGAYGQYF. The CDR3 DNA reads TGCAGCGTTGAGATGGGGGCCTACGGGCAGTACTTC.

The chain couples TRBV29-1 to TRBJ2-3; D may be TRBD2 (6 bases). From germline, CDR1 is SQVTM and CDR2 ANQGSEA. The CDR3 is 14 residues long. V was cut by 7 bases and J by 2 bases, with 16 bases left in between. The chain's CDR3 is CSASPRDFTDTQYF. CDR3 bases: TGCAGCGCCTCCCCCCGGGACTTCACAGATACGCAGTATTTT.

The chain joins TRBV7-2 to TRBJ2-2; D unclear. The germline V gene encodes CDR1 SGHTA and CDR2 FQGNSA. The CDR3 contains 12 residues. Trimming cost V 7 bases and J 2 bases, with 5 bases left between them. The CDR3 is CASTGNTGELFF. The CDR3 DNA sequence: TGTGCCAGCACCGGTAACACCGGGGAGCTGTTTTTT.

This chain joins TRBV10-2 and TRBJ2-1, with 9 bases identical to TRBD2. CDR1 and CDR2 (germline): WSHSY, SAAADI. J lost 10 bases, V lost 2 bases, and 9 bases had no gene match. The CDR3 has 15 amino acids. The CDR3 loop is CASSEAGGTAGEQFF. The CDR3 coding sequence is TGCGCCAGCAGTGAGGCGGGAGGGACCGCAGGGGAGCAGTTCTTC.